Reported below is one TCR beta chain. No antigen is known for it. No quality values exist for individual bases; no much larger clone is one base distant. TCRbeta CDR3 regions were amplified from genomic DNA using the immunoSEQ Assay, a bias-controlled multiplex PCR. As for the original processing: Within the assay, amplification of reference gene primers was used to estimate how many nucleated cells each sample contained. To quantify the absolute abundance of each unique TCRbeta CDR3 rearrangement, sequence reads were collapsed and filtered. For each sample, productive Simpson clonality was calculated as the square root of Simpson's diversity index across productive rearrangements. TCRdb carries this immuneACCESS record with in-frame sequences only. Its versions omit some clonotypes, under half of them owing to an unresolved V gene in the studies checked, with the rest unexplained. V, J and clone size are those of that table, while D and trimming were read from the DNA. The sample data list more than 25,000 clones, and around 63% of these were observed just once. Of the sample, about a sixth is held by the ten largest clones.

Each collaborating institution followed its own protocols to collect whole blood in K2EDTA tubes. For TCRbeta analysis, collaborator samples were shipped as frozen whole blood, as isolated PBMCs, or as DNA extracted from either sample type. The record originates from a study of blood T cell repertoires in COVID-19 (dated by TCRdb to the early 2020s). Context from the whole study: The collaborator samples originated in the United States, Italy and Spain and spanned the acute and convalescent phases of COVID-19. The prospective study material was composed of cDNA or gDNA derived from T cells, B-cell-depleted T cells, or PBMCs. Subjects who had been exposed to COVID-19, were actively infected with it, or had recovered from it provided the deeply sampled blood TCRbeta repertoires that made up the dataset. The repertoires were made available in a free public database intended to serve as a resource for research on the immune response to SARS-CoV-2. Samples were obtained from the ongoing ImmuneRACE study (first 160 participants) and from 1,254 subjects provided by 6 global collaborators. Sample metadata almost always included a de-identified subject ID, COVID-19 status, age in years and sex. Where HLA class I and class II types were available, the types were taken from metadata supplied by the sample provider, not from assay-based typing. The paper as a whole reports these results and caveats: The quantity of clinical and demographic metadata differed by source and by participant and was supplied without curation.

According to the germline V gene, CDR1 reads SGHDN and CDR2 reads FVKESK. The CDR3, from cysteine to phenylalanine, totals 16 residues. The entry retains the CDR3 DNA only, 48 bases that are in frame from base 1. V is cut by 0 bases and J by 0 bases, and the space between the germline ends is 10 bases. Sequenced sample: peripheral blood. The sequence is built from TRBV14 and TRBJ2-3; a tentative D match to TRBD2 spans 5 bases. This receptor was identified in a human donor in a cohort sampled during active COVID-19. The nucleotide sequence is TGTGCCAGCAGCCAAGAAGTGGAGCGGAGCACAGATACGCAGTATTTT. This codes for CASSQEVERSTDTQYF.